This is a list of T cell receptor beta chains from one sample in a study of response to subunit inactivated influenza vaccine. TCRdb re-derived calls from the RT-PCR reads in MiXCR, one entry per CDR3 protein. The data show about 780,000 distinct CDR3 sequences, under 20% seen once. The sequenced sample was PBMCs from blood, obtained more than 4 days after vaccination. The receptors stem from a man aged 45-65 years who received an inactivated influenza vaccine. Each CDR3 is given with its conserved first and last residue. A D gene is named only where the DNA matches it firmly. Size values are once, few and many counts, or a class for expanded clones, and some rows have none.

V: TRBV7-9
D: NA
J: TRBJ1-1
size: NA
CDR3: CASSVPSRTEAFF
DNA: TGTGCCAGCAGCGTGCCATCGCGGACTGAAGCTTTCTTT

V: TRBV20-1
D: NA
J: TRBJ2-3
size: many
CDR3: CSGVLTVDTQYF
DNA: TGCAGTGGCGTCCTCACGGTCGATACGCAGTATTTT

V: TRBV20-1
D: NA
J: TRBJ2-5
size: NA
CDR3: CSARKLDPLPQETQYF
DNA: TGCAGTGCAAGGAAGCTCGATCCCCTGCCCCAAGAGACCCAGTACTTC

V: TRBV2
D: TRBD2
J: TRBJ2-7
size: NA
CDR3: CASRETGTSAYEQYF
DNA: TGTGCCAGCAGGGAAACCGGGACTAGCGCCTACGAGCAGTACTTC

V: TRBV2
D: NA
J: TRBJ2-1
size: NA
CDR3: CASSENFAGPNEQFF
DNA: TGTGCCAGCAGTGAAAATTTCGCAGGCCCAAATGAGCAGTTCTTC

V: TRBV4-1
D: TRBD2
J: TRBJ2-5
size: NA
CDR3: CASSQDIAGQFETQYF
DNA: TGCGCCAGCAGCCAAGATATAGCGGGCCAGTTCGAGACCCAGTACTTC

V: TRBV5-6
D: NA
J: TRBJ2-1
size: many
CDR3: CASSLAGHNEQFF
DNA: TGTGCCAGCAGCTTGGCCGGGCACAATGAGCAGTTCTTC

V: TRBV6-1
D: NA
J: TRBJ2-2
size: NA
CDR3: CATRWDGSTGELFF
DNA: TGTGCCACCAGATGGGACGGAAGCACCGGGGAGCTGTTTTTT

V: TRBV5-1
D: NA
J: TRBJ1-4
size: few
CDR3: CASSLGRGGNEKLFF
DNA: TGCGCCAGCAGCTTGGGCAGGGGTGGAAATGAAAAACTGTTTTTT

V: TRBV5-6
D: NA
J: TRBJ1-3
size: NA
CDR3: CASSLLSTSGNTIYF
DNA: TGTGCCAGCAGCTTGCTCAGTACCTCTGGAAACACCATATATTTT

V: TRBV20-1
D: NA
J: TRBJ2-6
size: NA
CDR3: CSAPGGSGTGANVLTF
DNA: TGCAGTGCCCCCGGAGGGTCGGGGACCGGGGCCAACGTCCTGACTTTC

V: TRBV11-2
D: TRBD2
J: TRBJ2-5
size: NA
CDR3: CASSLGIGSGGVQETQYF
DNA: TGTGCCAGCAGCCTAGGGATTGGGAGCGGGGGCGTTCAAGAGACCCAGTACTTC

V: TRBV6-2/TRBV6-3
D: NA
J: TRBJ1-2
size: NA
CDR3: CASSNRRNYGYTF
DNA: TGTGCCAGCAGTAATAGACGGAACTATGGCTACACCTTC

V: TRBV7-6
D: NA
J: TRBJ2-5
size: NA
CDR3: CASSFSPGGGAGETQYF
DNA: TGTGCCAGCAGCTTTTCCCCCGGGGGCGGGGCCGGGGAGACCCAGTACTTC

V: TRBV27
D: NA
J: TRBJ2-2
size: few
CDR3: CASSLAGLGTGELFF
DNA: TGTGCCAGCAGTTTAGCGGGCCTCGGGACCGGGGAGCTGTTTTTT

V: TRBV6-5
D: TRBD1
J: TRBJ1-2
size: NA
CDR3: CASKSTGYGYTF
DNA: TGTGCCAGCAAATCGACAGGGTACGGCTACACCTTC

V: TRBV5-1
D: NA
J: TRBJ1-2
size: NA
CDR3: CASSLTGPEYGYTF
DNA: TGCGCCAGCAGCTTGACCGGGCCAGAGTATGGCTACACCTTC

V: TRBV7-9
D: NA
J: TRBJ2-1
size: NA
CDR3: CASRPGAGVEQFF
DNA: TGTGCCAGCAGACCAGGGGCGGGGGTTGAGCAGTTCTTC

V: TRBV5-1
D: NA
J: TRBJ2-5
size: NA
CDR3: CAISRTAQETQYF
DNA: TGCGCCATCAGCCGGACTGCACAAGAGACCCAGTACTTC

V: TRBV6-2/TRBV6-3
D: NA
J: TRBJ1-5
size: NA
CDR3: CASSYLLHFNQPQHF
DNA: TGTGCCAGCAGTTACTTGTTGCACTTCAATCAGCCCCAGCATTTT

V: TRBV20-1
D: TRBD1
J: TRBJ1-5
size: many
CDR3: CSARTTGGYQPQHF
DNA: TGCAGTGCTAGAACGACAGGGGGTTATCAGCCCCAGCATTTT

V: TRBV12-3/TRBV12-4
D: TRBD1
J: TRBJ2-1
size: NA
CDR3: CASSSPDRVVSEWNEQFF
DNA: TGTGCCAGCAGTTCACCAGACAGGGTTGTGTCAGAATGGAATGAGCAGTTCTTC

V: TRBV20-1
D: TRBD2
J: TRBJ2-3
size: NA
CDR3: CSAGESGSGGTDTQYF
DNA: TGCAGTGCCGGCGAGAGCGGGAGTGGGGGCACAGATACGCAGTATTTT

V: TRBV5-1
D: NA
J: TRBJ2-2
size: few
CDR3: CASSLGPATNTGELFF
DNA: TGCGCCAGCAGCTTGGGGCCAGCGACAAACACCGGGGAGCTGTTTTTT

V: TRBV12-3/TRBV12-4
D: TRBD1
J: TRBJ1-4
size: many
CDR3: CASTKDRVWNEKLFF
DNA: TGTGCCAGCACCAAAGACAGGGTGTGGAATGAAAAACTGTTTTTT

V: TRBV10-3
D: NA
J: TRBJ1-5
size: few
CDR3: CAISATYFLVRNQPQHF
DNA: TGTGCCATCAGCGCCACCTACTTCTTGGTTAGGAATCAGCCCCAGCATTTT

V: TRBV20-1
D: NA
J: TRBJ2-3
size: NA
CDR3: CSARDFRTTSTDTQYF
DNA: TGCAGTGCTAGAGATTTTCGGACAACGAGCACAGATACGCAGTATTTT

V: TRBV13
D: NA
J: TRBJ1-6
size: NA
CDR3: CASSFGSGVGSPLHF
DNA: NA

V: TRBV6-5
D: NA
J: TRBJ1-6
size: NA
CDR3: CASSYSGAISPLHF
DNA: TGTGCCAGCAGTTACTCGGGGGCCATTTCACCCCTCCACTTT

V: TRBV5-1
D: TRBD2
J: TRBJ2-7
size: NA
CDR3: CASSLRAGGTYEQYF
DNA: TGCGCCAGCAGCTTGAGGGCGGGAGGGACCTACGAGCAGTACTTC

V: TRBV5-6
D: TRBD1
J: TRBJ1-4
size: NA
CDR3: CASSLRGLEGKLFF
DNA: TGTGCCAGCAGCCTCAGGGGGTTAGAAGGAAAACTGTTTTTT

V: TRBV12-3/TRBV12-4
D: TRBD1
J: TRBJ2-1
size: few
CDR3: CASKRDRANYNEQFF
DNA: TGTGCCAGCAAGAGGGACAGGGCCAACTACAATGAGCAGTTCTTC

V: TRBV27
D: TRBD1
J: TRBJ2-7
size: once
CDR3: CASSFLAAGGTYEQYF
DNA: TGTGCCAGCAGTTTCTTGGCCGCAGGGGGCACCTACGAGCAGTACTTC

V: TRBV11-2
D: NA
J: TRBJ2-2
size: few
CDR3: CASSELPTAGELFF
DNA: TGTGCCAGCAGCGAATTACCGACGGCCGGGGAGCTGTTTTTT

V: TRBV29-1
D: NA
J: TRBJ2-7
size: few
CDR3: CSVERQGPYEQYF
DNA: TGCAGCGTTGAAAGGCAGGGGCCCTACGAGCAGTACTTC

V: TRBV11-2
D: NA
J: TRBJ2-1
size: NA
CDR3: CASSFGFHEQFF
DNA: TGTGCCAGCAGCTTTGGCTTCCATGAGCAGTTCTTC

V: TRBV9
D: NA
J: TRBJ2-2
size: few
CDR3: CASSPRMGGHTGELFF
DNA: TGTGCCAGCAGCCCCCGAATGGGGGGGCACACCGGGGAGCTGTTTTTT

V: TRBV6-1
D: NA
J: TRBJ2-4
size: NA
CDR3: CASSEGGDNPGYF
DNA: TGTGCCAGCAGTGAAGGGGGGGACAACCCAGGCTACTTC

V: TRBV4-1
D: TRBD1
J: TRBJ2-7
size: NA
CDR3: CASSRAGTGINEQYF
DNA: TGCGCCAGCAGCCGCGCTGGGACAGGGATAAACGAGCAGTACTTC

V: TRBV29-1
D: TRBD2
J: TRBJ2-7
size: many
CDR3: CSVIKSTSGYEQYF
DNA: TGCAGCGTTATAAAGAGCACTAGCGGCTACGAGCAGTACTTC

V: TRBV20-1
D: NA
J: TRBJ1-4
size: few
CDR3: CSAPDTQIGGKLFF
DNA: TGCAGTGCACCTGACACTCAGATCGGAGGAAAACTGTTTTTT

V: TRBV7-9
D: NA
J: TRBJ1-6
size: few
CDR3: CASRPSQGISSPLHF
DNA: TGTGCCAGCAGGCCAAGCCAGGGAATCAGTTCACCCCTCCACTTT

V: TRBV6-5
D: TRBD2
J: TRBJ2-7
size: NA
CDR3: CASSYSTSGPGEQYF
DNA: TGTGCCAGCAGTTACTCGACTAGCGGGCCGGGCGAGCAGTACTTC

V: TRBV7-8
D: NA
J: TRBJ1-6
size: few
CDR3: CASSLAGTDNSPLHF
DNA: TGTGCCAGCAGCTTAGCAGGGACTGATAATTCACCCCTCCACTTT

V: TRBV9
D: TRBD2
J: TRBJ2-1
size: NA
CDR3: CASSVGGLAGHEQFF
DNA: TGTGCCAGCAGCGTAGGGGGTCTAGCGGGCCATGAGCAGTTCTTC

V: TRBV18
D: NA
J: TRBJ1-2
size: NA
CDR3: CASSHGQLDYGYTF
DNA: TGTGCCAGCTCCCATGGACAGCTCGACTATGGCTACACCTTC